The subject of this entry is one T cell receptor beta chain. Antigen: not known. Isolated RNA was reverse transcribed into cDNA used as the sequencing template. Data came from immunoSEQ multiplex PCR; TCRdb stores just in-frame clones and leaves some out. The sample has around 200,000 clones, around 63% seen once; the top ten hold around 1.6%. CD4+ and CD8+ T cells were sorted from PBMCs stained for CD3, CD4 and CD8. This sample is drawn from a study of CD8+ T cells in alopecia areata. Study findings and constraints: An increase in clonality over normal scalp was evident in lesional scalp, especially alopecia totalis/universalis.

The length of the CDR3 is 15 residues. Trimming took 5 bases from V and 5 from J; bases not matched to a gene: 8. The V gene's germline CDR1 is MGHDK and CDR2 SYGVNS. The V gene is TRBV25-1, the J gene TRBJ1-1; 10 positions agree with TRBD1. Here the sequenced sample was CD4+ T cells sorted from blood, taken at week 0. The receptor comes from a human donor with alopecia areata. Here the CDR3 reads CASSHRTGGRTEAFF. CDR3 DNA: TGTGCCAGCAGTCACCGGACAGGGGGACGGACTGAAGCTTTCTTT.